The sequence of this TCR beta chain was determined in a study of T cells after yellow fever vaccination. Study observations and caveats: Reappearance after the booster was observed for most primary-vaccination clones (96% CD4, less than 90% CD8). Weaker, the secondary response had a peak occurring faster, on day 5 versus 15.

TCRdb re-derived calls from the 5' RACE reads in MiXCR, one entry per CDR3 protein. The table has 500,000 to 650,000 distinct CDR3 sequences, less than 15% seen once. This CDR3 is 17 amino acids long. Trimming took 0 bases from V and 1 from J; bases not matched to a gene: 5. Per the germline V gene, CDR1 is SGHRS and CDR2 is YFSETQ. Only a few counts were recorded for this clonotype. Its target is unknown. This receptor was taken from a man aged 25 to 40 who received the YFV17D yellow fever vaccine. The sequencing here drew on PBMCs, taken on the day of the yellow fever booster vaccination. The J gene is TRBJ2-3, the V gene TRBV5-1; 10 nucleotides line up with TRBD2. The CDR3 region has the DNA TGCGCCAGCAGCTTGGGGACCGGGACTAGCGGCACAGATACGCAGTATTTT. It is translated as CASSLGTGTSGTDTQYF.